This T cell receptor (beta chain) originates from a study of blood T cell repertoires in COVID-19. Overall study: Samples of COVID-19 (acute and convalescent) were obtained from the United States, Italy and Spain. Sample material is recorded as cDNA or gDNA derived from T cells, B-cell-depleted T cells, or PBMCs.

In the authors' workflow: Using reference gene primer amplification, nucleated cell counts were estimated. Some clones are missing from TCRdb's copy, which holds only in-frame ones; the method was immunoSEQ multiplex PCR. The DNA gave D and trimming, while V, J and clone size come from that table. This sample has around 170,000 clones, with about 86% found just once. This CDR3 has 15 residues. The J segment lost 4 bases and the V segment lost 1 base, leaving 3 bases of the junction unmatched. In germline, CDR1 is SGDLS, CDR2 YYNGEE. This clone has a single count. This rearrangement joins TRBV9 to TRBJ2-2; 8 bases align to TRBD2. The sequencing input was peripheral blood. The receptor was derived from a man over 45 with active or convalescent COVID-19. The CDR3 nucleotides are TGTGCCAGCAGCGTATCAGCGGGGGTCACCGGGGAGCTGTTTTTT. Protein: CASSVSAGVTGELFF.